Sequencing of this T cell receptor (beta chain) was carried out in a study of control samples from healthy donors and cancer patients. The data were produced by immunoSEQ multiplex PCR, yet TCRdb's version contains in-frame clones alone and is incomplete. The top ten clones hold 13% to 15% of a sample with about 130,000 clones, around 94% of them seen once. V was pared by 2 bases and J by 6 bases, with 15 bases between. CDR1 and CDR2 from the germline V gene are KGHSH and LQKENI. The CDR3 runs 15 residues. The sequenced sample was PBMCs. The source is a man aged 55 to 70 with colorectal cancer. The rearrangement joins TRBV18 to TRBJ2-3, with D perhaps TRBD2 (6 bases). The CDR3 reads CASSPKMTRGDTQYF. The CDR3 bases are TGTGCCAGCTCACCAAAGATGACTAGAGGGGATACGCAGTATTTT.